The rows below give T cell receptor beta chains drawn from one sample of a study of blood T cell repertoires in COVID-19. Method: immunoSEQ multiplex PCR; TCRdb's copy keeps in-frame clones and lacks some. The sample shows around 200,000 clones, around 82% of them seen only once. The source material was peripheral blood. Every receptor here comes from a human donor with acute or convalescent COVID-19. The donor label of this sample is uncertain. Both conserved end residues are part of each CDR3. A D gene is named only where the DNA matches it firmly. Clone size is stated in some rows and not others, as once, few, many or a class when expanded.

NA	NA	TRBV14	TRBJ2-2	TGTGCCAGCAGCCCTAGACTGACCGGGGAGCTGTTTTTT	CASSPRLTGELFF
NA	few	TRBV5-1	TRBJ1-1	TGCGCCAGCAGCTTAGGTGGGGGCGCTTGGACTGAAGCTTTCTTT	CASSLGGGAWTEAFF
TRBD2	NA	TRBV6-1	TRBJ2-7	TGTGCCAGCAGTGATTTTCTAGCGGGTGCCCGCTACGAGCAGTACTTC	CASSDFLAGARYEQYF
NA	NA	TRBV28	TRBJ1-5	TGTGCCAGCAGTCCAGGGGACCAAGGGGGCAATCAGCCCCAGCATTTT	CASSPGDQGGNQPQHF
NA	NA	TRBV2	TRBJ2-7	TGTGCCAGCAGGTTGACGGGAAGCTCCTACGAGCAGTACTTC	CASRLTGSSYEQYF
TRBD2	once	TRBV19	TRBJ2-1	TGTGCCAGTAAGATGGAGGGGAGGGGAGGGGAGCAGTTCTTC	CASKMEGRGGEQFF
NA	NA	TRBV29-1	TRBJ2-3	TGCAGCGTCCTGTCGGGAGTCCCAGATACGCAGTATTTT	CSVLSGVPDTQYF
TRBD2	NA	TRBV7-2	TRBJ2-4	TGTGCCAGCAGCTTAGAGGCGGGAGCTCCGAACATTCAGTACTTC	CASSLEAGAPNIQYF
NA	few	TRBV6-4	TRBJ1-5	TGTGCCAACCTGGGAGGGTTCGCTTACTATAGCAATCAGCCCCAGCATTTT	CANLGGFAYYSNQPQHF
NA	NA	TRBV18	TRBJ1-5	TGTGCCAGCTCACCAACAGGAAGGAATCAGCCCCAGCATTTT	CASSPTGRNQPQHF
TRBD1	NA	TRBV5-4	TRBJ2-7	TGTGCCAGCAGCAGAATCGGGACAGGGTTTAGCTACGAGCAGTACTTC	CASSRIGTGFSYEQYF
NA	NA	TRBV30	TRBJ1-2	TGTGCCTGGAGTGTGGGAGGGCAGGGGGGCTACACCTTC	CAWSVGGQGGYTF
NA	few	TRBV2	TRBJ1-1	TGTGCCAGCTGGCGGGGGTTGGCCACTGAAGCTTTCTTT	CASWRGLATEAFF
NA	NA	TRBV6-1	TRBJ2-1	TGTGCCAGCAGTGAAGCTGGAGGGTCCTACAATGAGCAGTTCTTC	CASSEAGGSYNEQFF
TRBD2	few	TRBV19	TRBJ2-5	TGTGCCAGTAGTCTTCTAGCGGGAGGATTTCAAGAGACCCAGTACTTC	CASSLLAGGFQETQYF
NA	NA	TRBV9	TRBJ1-1	TGTGCCAGCAGCGTAGGATCCGGGACAAAATCCAATGAAGCTTTCTTT	CASSVGSGTKSNEAFF
NA	once	TRBV12-5	TRBJ1-1	TGTGCTAGTGGTACACGTCAGGGCGCCACTGAAGCTTTCTTT	CASGTRQGATEAFF